This TCR beta chain was recorded in a study of identical twins. Germline assignment: CDR1 SEHNR and CDR2 FQNEAQ (reference sequence). V gave up 3 bases and J gave up 8 bases, with 14 bases separating them. The CDR3 runs to 14 residues. The sample holds a few counts of this clonotype. One entry per CDR3 protein results from TCRdb running MiXCR on the 5' RACE reads. The repertoire holds around 490,000 distinct CDR3 sequences, approximately 20% seen once, with approximately 0.49% in the top ten. These records were also assigned to another study, of yellow fever vaccine responses in identical twins.

V gene TRBV7-9 combines with J gene TRBJ2-1; perhaps D is TRBD1 or TRBD2 (5 bases each). Sequenced: CD4+ T cells sorted from blood. The TCR was taken from a woman aged 18-29 years in good health. CDR3 DNA: TGTGCCAGCAGCTTTCGAAATGAGGGGCATGAGCAGTTCTTC. This gives the protein CASSFRNEGHEQFF.